The 29 T cell receptor beta chains below all came from one sample that was sequenced in a study of blood T cell repertoires in COVID-19. Clones were read by immunoSEQ multiplex PCR, and TCRdb kept only the in-frame ones, dropping some. The sample contains about 39,000 clones, 60% to 85% of which appear only once. The sequencing sample was made of peripheral blood. The receptor set was obtained from a man between 65 and 80 years old with acute or convalescent COVID-19.

This sequence joins TRBV7-9 and TRBJ2-3; D remains ambiguous. CDR3 length equals 14 residues. V was shortened by 4 bases and J by 7 bases, with 15 bases between the two germline ends. The germline V gene encodes CDR1 SEHNR and CDR2 FQNEAQ (reference sequence). In nucleotides, the CDR3 is TGTGCCAGCAGCTCCACGTTACACGATTATACGCAGTATTTT. It is translated as CASSSTLHDYTQYF.

The chain uses TRBV6-1 and TRBJ1-5, with D possibly being TRBD1 (6 bases). The V and J ends lost 0 bases and 7 bases respectively, with 16 bases between them. CDR1 is MNHNS and CDR2 is SASEGT in the germline V gene. The CDR3 loop spans 16 amino acids. CDR3 DNA: TGTGCCAGCAGTGAAGCTTGGCGGGGGGCCGGCCAGCCCCAGCATTTT. It translates to CASSEAWRGAGQPQHF.

The rearrangement links TRBV5-1 to TRBJ2-7, with D perhaps matching TRBD1 (5 bases). The CDR3 spans 15 residues. The germline V gene encodes CDR1 SGHRS and CDR2 YFSETQ. The V end lost 0 bases, the J end lost 5 bases, and 15 bases lay between the germline ends. Written as DNA, the CDR3 is TGCGCCAGCAGCTTGGTCGGTCAGGGAAGACACGAGCAGTACTTC. It is translated as CASSLVGQGRHEQYF.

The rearrangement joins TRBV18 to TRBJ2-7; D is possibly TRBD1 (5 bases). The CDR3 runs to 14 residues. Germline V gene data show CDR1 as KGHSH and CDR2 as LQKENI. V shed 3 bases and J shed 5 bases, with 14 bases lying between them. The CDR3 DNA follows: TGTGCCAGCTCACCCGAGACAGCAGCCAACGAGCAGTACTTC. Its protein is CASSPETAANEQYF.

The V and J genes are TRBV4-2 and TRBJ2-7, with D uncertain. This CDR3 comprises 13 residues. The germline V gene has CDR1 LGHNA and CDR2 YNFKEQ. V was trimmed by 1 base and J by 1 base, leaving 5 bases between them. As DNA, the CDR3 is TGTGCCAGCAGCCAAGGTCCATCCTACGAGCAGTACTTC. Protein: CASSQGPSYEQYF.

This clone was observed a few times. The V call is TRBV7-9, the J call TRBJ2-1; a weak D match, TRBD1 (6 bases). The CDR3 is 16 amino acids. The ends were cut back, 5 bases at V and 4 bases at J, with 18 bases in the middle. The germline gives CDR1 SEHNR, CDR2 FQNEAQ (reference sequence). Here the CDR3 DNA reads TGTGCCAGCAGCGTCCACACAGGGTCAGGTTACAATGAGCAGTTCTTC. It translates to CASSVHTGSGYNEQFF.

V and J are TRBV7-6 and TRBJ2-7; 8 positions agree with TRBD2. J was trimmed by 0 bases and V by 5 bases; bases with no gene match: 9. Germline V lookup: CDR1 SGHVS, CDR2 FNYEAQ. This CDR3 comprises 16 residues. As DNA, the CDR3 is TGTGCCAGCAGCCAGCATTCCGGGACTAGCTCCTACGAGCAGTACTTC. Translated, it gives CASSQHSGTSSYEQYF. The full variable domain, with the rest looked up from reference TRBV7-6 and TRBJ2-7, is GAGVSQSPRYKVTKRGQDVALRCDPISGHVSLYWYRQALGQGPEFLTYFNYEAQQDKSGLPNDRFSAERPEGSISTLTIQRTEQRDSAMYRCASSQHSGTSSYEQYFGPGTRLTVT.

This chain joins TRBV3-1 (or the pseudogene TRBV3-2) and TRBJ2-1, with 10 bases identical to TRBD2. Germline V gives CDR1 LGHDT, CDR2 YNNKEL (reference sequence). V trimming: 5 bases; J trimming: 8 bases; junction bases outside the gene matches: 9. The CDR3 loop spans 15 amino acids. The CDR3 spells CASSWGLALNHEQFF. The CDR3 DNA follows: TGTGCCAGCAGCTGGGGACTAGCGCTTAACCATGAGCAGTTCTTC.

The table lists this clone with a few counts. CDR3 in DNA: TGTGCCAGCAGCCTTCGACGAGGGGGCGCGGAGTTCTTC. Protein: CASSLRRGGAEFF. V gene TRBV21-1 combines with J gene TRBJ2-1; TRBD1, the table's D call, lacks a check against the DNA. TRBV21-1 is reported as a pseudogene. This CDR3 is built from 13 residues.

This sequence joins TRBV28 and TRBJ2-7; 7 bases fit TRBD2. The CDR3 covers 14 residues. Germline V gives CDR1 MDHEN, CDR2 SYDVKM. Trimming at V came to 4 bases and at J to 2 bases, leaving 5 bases not matched to a gene. The CDR3 reads CASSSGGRPYEQYF. As DNA, the CDR3 is TGTGCCAGCAGTTCGGGAGGTCGTCCCTACGAGCAGTACTTC.

The rearrangement uses TRBV7-9 and TRBJ2-7, with 8 bases aligning to TRBD2. In germline, CDR1 is SEHNR, CDR2 FQNEAQ (reference sequence). This CDR3 region has 14 residues. Trimming at V came to 5 bases and at J to 2 bases, leaving 5 bases not matched to a gene. This CDR3 reads CASSPPGLAYEQYF. The DNA for the CDR3 is TGTGCCAGCAGCCCCCCGGGACTAGCCTACGAGCAGTACTTC.

This chain uses TRBV19 with TRBJ2-3; 9 nucleotides line up with TRBD1. This CDR3 is built from 15 residues. Germline CDR1 LNHDA, CDR2 SQIVND (reference sequence). With 7 bases clipped from V and 0 bases from J, the junction kept 5 bases outside the gene matches. CDR3: CASTRGTGSTDTQYF. DNA for the CDR3: TGTGCCAGTACCCGCGGGACAGGGAGCACAGATACGCAGTATTTT. The whole variable domain, remainder taken from reference TRBV19 and TRBJ2-3, is DGGITQSPKYLFRKEGQNVTLSCEQNLNHDAMYWYRQDPGQGLRLIYYSQIVNDFQKGDIAEGYSVSREKKESFPLTVTSAQKNPTAFYLCASTRGTGSTDTQYFGPGTRLTVL.

V and J are TRBV4-2 and TRBJ2-7; possibly TRBD1 for D (5 bases). Germline V CDR1 and CDR2: LGHNA, YNFKEQ. Trimming shortened V by 1 base and J by 2 bases, and 9 bases separated the two germline ends. CDR3 length equals 14 residues. The CDR3 DNA is TGTGCCAGCAGCCAAGTCAGGGCCGCCTACGAGCAGTACTTC. It yields the protein CASSQVRAAYEQYF.

This chain joins TRBV19 and TRBJ1-6, with D hard to call. CDR3 length: 16 amino acids. Germline CDR1 reads LNHDA; CDR2 reads SQIVND (reference sequence). Deletions cut 7 bases from V and 0 bases from J, with 13 bases between. The DNA for the CDR3 is TGTGCCAGTACCGAAGACACCAGCTCCTATAATTCACCCCTCCACTTT. It encodes CASTEDTSSYNSPLHF. Variable domain in full (rest from reference TRBV19 and TRBJ1-6): DGGITQSPKYLFRKEGQNVTLSCEQNLNHDAMYWYRQDPGQGLRLIYYSQIVNDFQKGDIAEGYSVSREKKESFPLTVTSAQKNPTAFYLCASTEDTSSYNSPLHFGNGTRLTVT.

The CDR3 sequence is CASSMIQGARAPQHF. CDR3 coding DNA: TGTGCCAGTAGTATGATACAGGGGGCCCGGGCGCCCCAGCATTTT. The chain links TRBV19 to TRBJ1-5; TRBD1 matches 9 bases. CDR3 length: 15 residues. Germline trimming cut 3 bases from V and 9 bases from J; bases unmatched to any gene: 9. From germline, CDR1 is LNHDA and CDR2 SQIVND (reference sequence). Combining the CDR3 with reference TRBV19 and TRBJ1-5 gives the whole variable domain DGGITQSPKYLFRKEGQNVTLSCEQNLNHDAMYWYRQDPGQGLRLIYYSQIVNDFQKGDIAEGYSVSREKKESFPLTVTSAQKNPTAFYLCASSMIQGARAPQHFGDGTRLSIL.

This clone was seen only a few times. The gene calls are TRBV27 and TRBJ1-3, with D uncertain. The V end lost 6 bases, the J end lost 0 bases, and 12 bases lay between the germline ends. The CDR3 loop spans 15 amino acids. Per the germline V gene, CDR1 is MNHEY and CDR2 is SMNVEV (reference sequence). This CDR3 reads CASRIAYRSGNTIYF. CDR3 nucleotides: TGTGCCAGCAGGATAGCGTATCGCTCTGGAAACACCATATATTTT.

This clone showed up just once. The V call is TRBV18, the J call TRBJ1-3; tentative D call: TRBD1 (5 bases). This CDR3 is built from 16 residues. V was cut by 3 bases and J by 2 bases, with 14 bases left in between. CDR1 is KGHSH and CDR2 is LQKENI in the germline V gene. CDR3 coding DNA: TGTGCCAGCTCACCTGAGGCGCCGGGGGCTGGAAACACCATATATTTT. The encoded protein is CASSPEAPGAGNTIYF.

The rearrangement links TRBV24-1 to TRBJ1-1; D ambiguous. This CDR3 is built from 15 residues. CDR1 is KGHDR and CDR2 is SFDVKD in the germline V gene. V was shortened by 3 bases and J by 4 bases, with 14 bases between the two germline ends. The CDR3 sequence is CATSDGGKGSTEAFF. The CDR3 coding sequence is TGTGCCACCAGTGATGGAGGGAAGGGTAGCACTGAAGCTTTCTTT.

This clone qualifies as medium-sized. The V call is TRBV28, the J call TRBJ1-5; possibly TRBD1 for D (5 bases). The ends were cut back, 5 bases at V and 4 bases at J, with 12 bases in the middle. CDR3 length: 14 residues. From germline, CDR1 is MDHEN and CDR2 SYDVKM. CDR3 DNA: TGTGCCAGCAGTAGGCGGCAGGGTAATCAGCCCCAGCATTTT. It is translated as CASSRRQGNQPQHF.

The chain has TRBV4-2 and TRBJ1-5; TRBD1 matches 8 bases. CDR3 length: 16 amino acids. Germline V gene lookup returns CDR1 LGHNA and CDR2 YNFKEQ. The V and J ends lost 0 bases and 5 bases, in that order; junction bases with no gene match: 6. The CDR3 nucleotides are TGTGCCAGCAGCCAAGATGGAGGACAGGGATATCAGCCCCAGCATTTT. Residues: CASSQDGGQGYQPQHF.

This sequence joins TRBV3-1 (or the pseudogene TRBV3-2) and TRBJ2-5; 7 bases are shared with TRBD2. This CDR3 comprises 17 residues. In germline, CDR1 is LGHDT, CDR2 YNNKEL (reference sequence). Trimming cost V 0 bases and J 2 bases; bases outside gene matches: 9. The CDR3 coding sequence is TGTGCCAGCAGCCAAGATGGGGAGGGAAGGTGGCAAGAGACCCAGTACTTC. Amino acid sequence: CASSQDGEGRWQETQYF.

This chain uses TRBV3-1 (or the pseudogene TRBV3-2) with TRBJ1-6, with D hard to call. Germline V gene sequence: CDR1 LGHDT, CDR2 YNNKEL (reference sequence). V dropped 8 bases and J dropped 8 bases, with 13 bases sitting between them. The CDR3 runs to 13 residues. CDR3 nucleotides: TGTGCCAGCCGCCTCGAGAGTGATTCACCCCTCCACTTT. Encoded protein: CASRLESDSPLHF.

V and J are TRBV7-9 and TRBJ1-1; no reliable D call. The V gene lost 6 bases and the J gene lost 1 base, with 15 bases spanning the gap. The V gene's germline CDR1 is SEHNR and CDR2 FQNEAQ (reference sequence). This CDR3 region has 15 residues. As DNA, the CDR3 is TGTGCCAGCAGACGTCTAGAGAGCCCGAACACTGAAGCTTTCTTT. This gives the protein CASRRLESPNTEAFF. Looking up the rest from reference TRBV7-9 and TRBJ1-1 gives the full variable domain: DTGVSQNPRHKITKRGQNVTFRCDPISEHNRLYWYRQTLGQGPEFLTYFQNEAQLEKSRLLSDRFSAERPKGSFSTLEIQRTEQGDSAMYLCASRRLESPNTEAFFGQGTRLTVV.

This chain uses TRBV6-5 with TRBJ1-2; no clear D gene. Trimming took 2 bases from V and 2 from J, leaving 6 bases between them. CDR1 MNHEY and CDR2 SVGAGI come from the germline V gene. CDR3 length equals 13 residues. The CDR3: CASSYAGNYGYTF. The DNA for the CDR3 is TGTGCCAGCAGTTACGCCGGGAACTATGGCTACACCTTC.

The gene calls are TRBV9 and TRBJ2-1; 10 bases fit TRBD2. With 0 bases clipped from V and 8 bases from J, the junction kept 5 bases outside the gene matches. CDR3 length equals 15 residues. Germline V CDR1 and CDR2: SGDLS, YYNGEE. The CDR3 loop reads CASSVVLAGWDEQFF. The DNA for the CDR3 is TGTGCCAGCAGCGTAGTACTAGCGGGATGGGATGAGCAGTTCTTC.

The chain links TRBV25-1 to TRBJ2-5; TRBD1 matches at 8 bases. Germline CDR1 reads MGHDK; CDR2 reads SYGVNS. The CDR3 totals 13 residues. V gave up 6 bases and J gave up 5 bases; unmatched junction bases: 5. The CDR3 loop reads CASRLQGVETQYF. The CDR3 coding sequence is TGTGCCAGCAGATTACAGGGGGTGGAGACCCAGTACTTC.

V usage is TRBV27 and J usage is TRBJ2-3; 10 nucleotides match TRBD2. The CDR3 totals 15 residues. V dropped 3 bases and J dropped 0; count of bases not matched to a gene: 0. Germline V gene sequence: CDR1 MNHEY, CDR2 SMNVEV (reference sequence). CDR3 region: CASSLGLASTDTQYF. The CDR3 bases are TGTGCCAGCAGTTTGGGACTAGCGAGCACAGATACGCAGTATTTT.

This chain links TRBV10-3 with TRBJ2-3, with 14 bases aligning to TRBD2. The CDR3 is made up of 18 amino acids. V shed 4 bases, J shed 0 bases, and the junction held 6 bases outside the gene matches. In germline, CDR1 is ENHRY, CDR2 SYGVKD. CDR3 sequence: CAISGTSGRSPSTDTQYF. DNA for the CDR3: TGTGCCATCAGTGGGACTAGCGGGAGGTCTCCTAGCACAGATACGCAGTATTTT.

This chain uses TRBV5-1 with TRBJ2-5; a possible D gene is TRBD2 (6 bases). CDR1 and CDR2 from the germline V gene are SGHRS and YFSETQ. V lost 6 bases to trimming and J lost 5 bases, with 20 bases between them. The CDR3 sequence is 15 residues long. CDR3 region: CASNPAGSGGETQYF. CDR3 coding DNA: TGCGCCAGCAACCCGGCGGGGTCTGGGGGTGAGACCCAGTACTTC.